A single TCR beta chain is shown here with its context. This clone was detected ten times or more. The antigen this receptor binds is unknown. Per-nucleotide qualities are absent, and no much larger clonotype sits a single base away. The same CDR3 arises from other DNA sequences in this sample as well. The data originate from a study of metastatic and nonmetastatic thyroid tumors (dated by TCRdb to between 2020 and 2021). In terms of the full investigation: For patients with malignant and with benign thyroid disease, the researchers compared repertoires between peripheral blood samples and tumor or nodule tissue samples.

No treatment had been received by any patient before thyroid surgery. The study retrospectively analysed patient clinical samples collected from the early 2010s to the late 2010s using T-cell receptor beta sequencing. Results the study describes overall, beyond this receptor: TCR beta diversity was reported as significantly higher in malignant tumors than in benign nodules, in both blood and tumor samples.

Library preparation employed PCR. Sequencing instrument: Illumina HiSeq 4000. High-throughput sequencing was used to profile the CDR3 region of the TCR beta-chain in every patient. The published analysis was carried out like this. A classifier to discriminate distant-metastatic papillary thyroid cancer patients was built from CDR3 differences across clinicopathological groups. The Shannon index was used to assess repertoire diversity, and the Morisita-Horn index was used to assess tumor-blood repertoire similarity. TCRdb applied fastp at Q25 and MiXCR to the public reads, then kept only in-frame beta chains. None of the V and J calls come from the authors' own analysis; TCRdb made them. Present in this sample are tens of thousands of clones, roughly 24% of which were seen just once. The top ten hold about two thirds of the sample. According to the germline V gene, CDR1 reads MNHNS and CDR2 reads SASEGT. Spanning cysteine to phenylalanine, the CDR3 consists of 14 amino acids. The retained sequence is limited to the CDR3, 42 bases, with the frame set at the first base. V is cut back by 7 bases and J by 4 bases, with 7 bases in the junction unmatched.

The TCR comes from a male donor with papillary thyroid cancer or a benign thyroid nodule (not recorded which). Some clones in this sample may be carry-over from other donors' samples. The receptor chain draws on TRBV6-1 and TRBJ2-7, with 10 bases matching TRBD2. Sequencing was done on a sample of blood. DNA sequence: TGTGCCAGCAAACCGGGACTAGCGAATTACGAGCAGTACTTC. Its translation reads: CASKPGLANYEQYF.